The clone carrying this T cell receptor (beta chain) was found many times. Its antigen is unidentified. The read halts 3 residues ahead of the CDR3 end, with the missing end drawn from the germline J gene. Trimming took 3 bases from V and 3 from J; bases not matched to a gene: 3. The CDR3 totals 14 residues. Germline V CDR1 and CDR2: SGHRS, YFSETQ. The sample originates from a study of T cell clonality in common variable immunodeficiency. General study points: Common variable immunodeficiency TCR beta sequences reportedly had fewer deletions and N-nucleotide insertions. What drives increased CVID clonality needs T cell subpopulation sequencing.

Caucasian heritage predominated among both patients and controls. Each donor provided roughly 4.5 to 8.5 ml of heparinized whole blood. Using immunoSEQ multiplex PCR, the repertoire was profiled, and TCRdb retains in-frame clones only, with some absent. The sample is made up of about 42,000 clones, none counted only once. The chain carries TRBV5-1 and TRBJ2-7, with 10 bases matching TRBD1. Specimen: peripheral blood mononuclear cells. This sequence originates from a person between 18 and 69 years old in good health. CDR3 sequence: CASSSGTGDYEQYF. CDR3 DNA, as far as it was read: TGCGCCAGCAGCTCAGGGACAGGGGACTACGAG.